Presented here are 27 T cell receptor beta chains from one specimen sequenced in a study of OX40 agonist ivuxolimab in advanced cancers. Libraries were made using the immunoSEQ multiplex PCR assay. The source is immuneACCESS, and TCRdb retained only in-frame sequences with V and J called. Part of the clones is not carried over; for the studies checked, unresolved V genes explain less than half of this, and the remainder is unexplained. The sample records 70,000 or so clones, just over 90% of which are singletons. Less than 0.3% of the sample is in the top ten clones. The sample in question was CD4+ or CD8+ T cells sorted from blood, obtained in a trial of the OX40 agonist ivuxolimab. The source is an adult with an advanced solid tumor such as melanoma, head and neck, liver or kidney cancer.

The rearrangement joins TRBV5-6 to TRBJ1-1, with unresolved D. Trimming stripped 0 bases from V and 0 bases from J, with 15 bases between. This CDR3 contains 17 residues. Germline-derived CDR1 and CDR2 are SGHDT and YYEEEE. CDR3 loop: CASSLGLAVGMNTEAFF. The CDR3 bases are TGTGCCAGCAGCTTGGGCTTGGCGGTTGGTATGAACACTGAAGCTTTCTTT.

The V call is TRBV7-3, the J call TRBJ2-1, with D maybe TRBD1 (6 bases). Trimming cost V 1 base and J 3 bases, with 10 bases left between them. Per the germline V gene, CDR1 is SGHTA and CDR2 is FQGTGA. This CDR3 is built from 15 residues. The CDR3 sequence: CASSLNRASYNEQFF. DNA for the CDR3: TGTGCCAGCAGCTTAAACAGGGCTAGCTACAATGAGCAGTTCTTC.

The V gene is TRBV2, the J gene TRBJ2-3, with D maybe TRBD2 (6 bases). The CDR3 has 14 amino acids. Deletions cut 3 bases from V and 7 bases from J, with 14 bases between. The germline V gene has CDR1 SNHLY and CDR2 FYNNEI. CDR3 nucleotides: TGTGCCAGCAGTGAGGGTGGGAGGACAAATACGCAGTATTTT. This encodes CASSEGGRTNTQYF.

For the CDR3, the DNA is TGTGCCAGCAGGGAGACAGAATTGAATCAGCCCCAGCATTTT. Translated, it gives CASRETELNQPQHF. The gene calls are TRBV2 and TRBJ1-5; D might be TRBD1 (5 bases). V was shortened by 6 bases and J by 4 bases, with 13 bases between the two germline ends. Germline V gene sequence: CDR1 SNHLY, CDR2 FYNNEI. The CDR3 length is 14 residues.

This sequence joins TRBV19 and TRBJ2-1, with D perhaps TRBD1 (6 bases). Germline V gene sequence: CDR1 LNHDA, CDR2 SQIVND (reference sequence). V shed 3 bases and J shed 7 bases, with 13 bases lying between them. There are 14 residues in the CDR3. CDR3 DNA sequence: TGTGCCAGTAGTATTACTGGGACAAGGAATGAGCAGTTCTTC. Protein sequence: CASSITGTRNEQFF.

The J gene is TRBJ2-1, the V gene TRBV5-4, with 10 bases that match TRBD2. CDR1 is SGHNT and CDR2 is YYREEE in the germline V gene (reference sequence). The CDR3 runs to 17 residues. The ends lost 1 base at V and 4 bases at J; junction bases unmatched: 8. CDR3 DNA sequence: TGTGCCAGCAGCTTGCCCCTAGCGGGAGCTGGGTACAATGAGCAGTTCTTC. Residues: CASSLPLAGAGYNEQFF.

The chain employs TRBV19 and TRBJ1-4; the match to TRBD1 covers 10 bases. This CDR3 is built from 15 residues. CDR1 and CDR2 from the germline V gene are LNHDA and SQIVND (reference sequence). Losses at the gene ends were 6 bases for V and 6 bases for J; bases not matched to a gene: 7. The chain's CDR3 is CASSKMTGGDEKLFF. The CDR3 DNA sequence: TGTGCCAGTAGCAAGATGACAGGGGGCGATGAAAAACTGTTTTTT.

The rearrangement links TRBV9 to TRBJ2-1; 11 bases match TRBD2. The CDR3 length is 18 residues. The V gene's germline CDR1 is SGDLS and CDR2 YYNGEE. The V gene end was trimmed by 0 bases and the J gene end by 7 bases; junction bases not matched to a gene: 12. In DNA form, the CDR3 reads TGTGCCAGCAGCGTAGTAGGAGGGGGGCTAGCGGGAGGAAATGAGCAGTTCTTC. This sequence encodes CASSVVGGGLAGGNEQFF.

The rearrangement joins TRBV5-1 to TRBJ1-1; perhaps TRBD1 as D (6 bases). CDR1 SGHRS and CDR2 YFSETQ come from the germline V gene. The CDR3 is 13 residues long. V dropped 2 bases and J dropped 6 bases, with 11 bases sitting between them. CDR3 coding DNA: TGCGCCAGCAGCTTTATGGACAGCCCTGAAGCTTTCTTT. Translation: CASSFMDSPEAFF.

The J gene is TRBJ2-5, the V gene TRBV27; D is perhaps TRBD1 or TRBD2 (5 bases each). This CDR3 comprises 15 residues. Trimming cost V 5 bases and J 5 bases, with 18 bases left between them. Germline V gene sequence: CDR1 MNHEY, CDR2 SMNVEV (reference sequence). Written as DNA, the CDR3 is TGTGCCAGCAGTGCCTCGAAGGGTCGGGGCGAGACCCAGTACTTC. This codes for CASSASKGRGETQYF.

The rearrangement uses TRBV28 and TRBJ2-4, with 8 bases fitting TRBD2. The junction had 11 bases not matched to a gene; V was cut back by 6 bases and J by 4 bases. There are 16 residues in the CDR3. Germline V gives CDR1 MDHEN, CDR2 SYDVKM. The CDR3, as DNA: TGTGCCAGCAGCAGACGCGGACTAGCTGAGAAAAACATTCAGTACTTC. Translating it yields CASSRRGLAEKNIQYF. The full variable domain, completed using reference TRBV28 and TRBJ2-4, is DVKVTQSSRYLVKRTGEKVFLECVQDMDHENMFWYRQDPGLGLRLIYFSYDVKMKEKGDIPEGYSVSREKKERFSLILESASTNQTSMYLCASSRRGLAEKNIQYFGAGTRLSVL.

V and J are TRBV11-3 and TRBJ2-2, with D hard to call. The V end lost 5 bases, the J end lost 5 bases, and 9 bases lay between the germline ends. This CDR3 region has 13 residues. CDR1 and CDR2 from the germline V gene are SGHNT and YENEEA. The CDR3 nucleotides read TGTGCCAGCAGCATTCTTTATACCGGGGAGCTGTTTTTT. This translates into CASSILYTGELFF.

The gene calls are TRBV19 and TRBJ2-7; 9 positions match TRBD2. CDR3 length: 14 residues. V gave up 8 bases and J gave up 6 bases; unmatched junction bases: 11. The germline V gene has CDR1 LNHDA and CDR2 SQIVND (reference sequence). The CDR3: CASRIAGDGSEQYF. CDR3 DNA: TGTGCCAGTCGCATAGCGGGAGACGGGTCCGAGCAGTACTTC.

The chain has TRBV30 and TRBJ1-2; the D is unclear. V gave up 0 bases and J gave up 4 bases, with 6 bases separating them. The CDR3 spans 12 residues. Germline V gene data show CDR1 as GTSNPN and CDR2 as SVGIG (reference sequence). The CDR3 spells CAWSVPSYGYTF. CDR3 nucleotides: TGTGCCTGGAGTGTACCCAGCTATGGCTACACCTTC.

V and J are TRBV28 and TRBJ2-7; 7 bases match TRBD1. The CDR3 covers 16 residues. Germline V CDR1 and CDR2: MDHEN, SYDVKM. Unmatched junction bases numbered 11, after V lost 3 bases and J lost 3 bases. CDR3 DNA: TGTGCCAGCAGTTTGAGGCGGACAGGAGTTTTCTACGAGCAGTACTTC. Amino acid sequence: CASSLRRTGVFYEQYF.

On this clone: The sample contains more than one DNA sequence encoding this CDR3. The rearrangement uses TRBV2 and TRBJ2-3; TRBD2 aligns across 11 bases. CDR1 SNHLY and CDR2 FYNNEI come from the germline V gene. With V trimmed by 2 bases and J by 0 bases, 4 bases remained unmatched. CDR3 length: 17 amino acids. CDR3 nucleotide sequence: TGTGCCAGCAGTGAACTGACTAGCGGGGCTAGCACAGATACGCAGTATTTT. Encoded protein: CASSELTSGASTDTQYF.

CDR3 sequence: CASSERRQGFNQPQHF. CDR3 nucleotides: TGTGCCAGTTCGGAGAGGAGACAGGGATTCAATCAGCCCCAGCATTTT. The V gene is TRBV19, the J gene TRBJ1-5; 7 bases fit TRBD1. J lost 3 bases, V lost 8 bases, and 13 bases had no gene match. The CDR3 consists of 16 residues. Germline V gene lookup returns CDR1 LNHDA and CDR2 SQIVND (reference sequence). Variable domain in full (rest from reference TRBV19 and TRBJ1-5): DGGITQSPKYLFRKEGQNVTLSCEQNLNHDAMYWYRQDPGQGLRLIYYSQIVNDFQKGDIAEGYSVSREKKESFPLTVTSAQKNPTAFYLCASSERRQGFNQPQHFGDGTRLSIL.

CDR3 nucleotide sequence: TGCGCCAGCAGCCGACTAGCGGGAGGGCCAGATGAGCAGTTCTTC. Amino acids: CASSRLAGGPDEQFF. The gene calls are TRBV4-1 and TRBJ2-1; 14 nucleotides align to TRBD2. V lost 4 bases to trimming and J lost 8 bases; unmatched junction nucleotides: 4. Germline CDR1 and CDR2: MGHRA and YSYEKL. The CDR3 totals 15 residues.

The chain couples TRBV5-1 to TRBJ2-1; the match to TRBD2 covers 7 bases. CDR1 and CDR2 (germline): SGHRS, YFSETQ. Unmatched junction bases numbered 4, after V lost 0 bases and J lost 10 bases. The CDR3 is 13 amino acids. DNA of the CDR3: TGCGCCAGCAGCTTGGTTCAGGGACTAGAGCAGTTCTTC. Encoded protein: CASSLVQGLEQFF.

This clone came up a few times. For the CDR3, the DNA is TGTGCCAGCAGCCCCGATCTCTACGAGCAGTACTTC. Protein product: CASSPDLYEQYF. The genes are TRBV7-9 and TRBJ2-7, with no clear D. There are 12 residues in the CDR3. Germline values: CDR1 SEHNR, CDR2 FQNEAQ (reference sequence). Between the trimmed V and J ends, which lost 5 bases and 3 bases, there was a span of 8 bases. Using reference TRBV7-9 and TRBJ2-7 for the parts outside the CDR3, the full variable domain is DTGVSQNPRHKITKRGQNVTFRCDPISEHNRLYWYRQTLGQGPEFLTYFQNEAQLEKSRLLSDRFSAERPKGSFSTLEIQRTEQGDSAMYLCASSPDLYEQYFGPGTRLTVT.

The chain combines TRBV9 with TRBJ2-5; D remains ambiguous. Germline lookup yields CDR1 SGDLS and CDR2 YYNGEE. Trimming removed 1 base at V and 3 bases at J, with 10 bases between. The CDR3 runs 14 residues. CDR3: CASSVSLGKETQYF. CDR3 nucleotides: TGTGCCAGCAGCGTATCTCTGGGTAAAGAGACCCAGTACTTC.

The CDR3 spells CASSPRPGEQYF. The DNA for the CDR3 is TGTGCCAGCAGTCCAAGACCTGGGGAGCAGTACTTC. The V gene is TRBV6-1, the J gene TRBJ2-7; the D is unclear. The CDR3 length is 12 residues. The V gene's germline CDR1 is MNHNS and CDR2 SASEGT. Trimming shortened V by 5 bases and J by 7 bases, and 12 bases separated the two germline ends.

The chain uses TRBV6-5 and TRBJ2-3, with 9 bases aligning to TRBD1. The V segment lost 2 bases and the J segment 3 bases; nucleotides outside the gene matches: 3. Per the germline V gene, CDR1 is MNHEY and CDR2 is SVGAGI. This CDR3 comprises 15 residues. CDR3 DNA: TGTGCCAGCAGTTACACAGGGGGCATGACAGATACGCAGTATTTT. Protein: CASSYTGGMTDTQYF.

In its sample, this clone was seen once. V and J are TRBV10-2 and TRBJ2-5, with 8 bases lining up with TRBD1. The junction had 7 bases not matched to a gene; V was cut back by 8 bases and J by 5 bases. Germline V gives CDR1 WSHSY, CDR2 SAAADI. This CDR3 has 13 amino acids. Here the CDR3 reads CASGRGPRETQYF. The CDR3 DNA sequence: TGCGCCAGCGGCAGGGGGCCCAGGGAGACCCAGTACTTC.

A single count supports this clone. The gene calls are TRBV19 and TRBJ1-4; D remains ambiguous. Between the trimmed V and J ends, which lost 4 bases and 0 bases, there was a span of 9 bases. The germline V gene encodes CDR1 LNHDA and CDR2 SQIVND (reference sequence). The CDR3 is made up of 15 amino acids. The CDR3 nucleotides are TGTGCCAGTAGTACCCGCACAGCAACTAATGAAAAACTGTTTTTT. Translating gives CASSTRTATNEKLFF.

The chain uses TRBV25-1 and TRBJ1-1; TRBD1 matches at 8 bases. V dropped 7 bases and J dropped 3; count of bases not matched to a gene: 4. The CDR3 is 13 residues long. The V gene's germline CDR1 is MGHDK and CDR2 SYGVNS. CDR3 residues: CASMRQGYTEAFF. The CDR3 DNA reads TGTGCCAGCATGCGACAGGGGTACACTGAAGCTTTCTTT.

With respect to this clone: A junction end diverges from the germline sequence, so it may reflect a read error. This chain joins TRBV20-1 and TRBJ1-2; D gene ambiguous. CDR1 is DFQATT, CDR2 SNEGSKA, per germline (reference sequence). This CDR3 has 10 amino acids. CDR3 DNA: TGCAGTGCTAGGAGTGCTCCAAGGAGCTTC. Residues: CSARSAPRSF.